This record looks at one T cell receptor (beta chain) sequence and its context. The CDR3 spans 14 residues. The J segment lost 8 bases and the V segment lost 8 bases, leaving 13 bases of the junction unmatched. From germline, CDR1 is MGHDK and CDR2 SYGVNS. The data were taken from a study of blood T cell repertoires in COVID-19. The assay was immunoSEQ multiplex PCR, and TCRdb's table has in-frame clones only and misses some. The sample contains some 270,000 clones, roughly 85% of which appear only once. The sequence was collected from a woman between 50 and 59 years old with acute COVID-19. The chain recombines TRBV25-1 with TRBJ2-7; 9 bases line up with TRBD1. Sequenced material: PBMCs or T cells enriched from blood (not recorded which). The CDR3 region is CASSPPSTGGQQYF. For the CDR3, the DNA is TGTGCCAGCTCACCTCCGTCGACAGGGGGACAGCAGTACTTC.